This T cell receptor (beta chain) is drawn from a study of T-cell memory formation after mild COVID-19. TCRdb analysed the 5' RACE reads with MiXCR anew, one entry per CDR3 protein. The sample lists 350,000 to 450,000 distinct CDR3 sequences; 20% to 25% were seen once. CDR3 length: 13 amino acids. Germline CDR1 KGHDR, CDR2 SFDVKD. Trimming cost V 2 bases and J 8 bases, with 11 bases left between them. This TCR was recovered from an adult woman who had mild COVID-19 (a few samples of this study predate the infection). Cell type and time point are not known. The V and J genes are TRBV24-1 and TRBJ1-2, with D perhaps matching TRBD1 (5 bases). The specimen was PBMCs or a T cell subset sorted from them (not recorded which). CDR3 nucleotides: TGTGCCACCAGTGATTCCCCCCGGGGGGGCTACACCTTC. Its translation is CATSDSPRGGYTF.